Detailed here is one TCR beta chain. Its antigen remains unknown. A much larger clone is a single base away; this may be a read error. The sample originates from a study of read filtering for tumor transcriptome and immune sequencing. Study background: RNA-seq yielded only about 80 to 1,400 TCR reads, IR-seq about 4 to 10.27 million. Study-wide points: The sorted CD138-negative fraction was a mixed bone marrow immune population, not purified T cells.

The library was built from about 0.4 ug RNA with molecular barcoded adaptors for alpha/delta and beta/gamma chains. TCRdb analysed the reads with MiXCR anew, one entry per CDR3 protein. The sample includes about 130,000 distinct CDR3 sequences, roughly 13% seen only once; the top ten take just under 8.5%. Trimming took 3 bases from V and 4 from J; bases not matched to a gene: 3. Per germline, CDR1 KGHSH and CDR2 LQKENI. There are 15 residues in the CDR3. The sample taken for sequencing was a population of CD138-negative cells sorted from bone marrow. The sequence was collected from a donor aged 40 or older with multiple myeloma. This sequence joins TRBV18 and TRBJ2-3, with 11 bases fitting TRBD1. The CDR3 nucleotides are TGTGCCAGCTCACCTGGACAGGGGGCCGCAGATACGCAGTATTTT. It translates to CASSPGQGAADTQYF.